This T cell receptor (beta chain) comes out of a study of T cells in women clearing cervical HPV infection. The overall study: No precancer developed; the control's incident HPV16 infection cleared within 12 months.

Regarding the study as a whole: Repertoire richness, not evenness, was significantly elevated in CIN3+ cases versus controls. Associations may precede or follow infection; HPV-specific or memory T cells were not isolated.

A remark on this clone: The target antigen is unknown. The read stops 3 residues short of the end of the CDR3; the missing end is completed from the germline J gene.

TCRdb's table, derived via immunoSEQ multiplex PCR, lists solely in-frame clones and lacks some. The sample spans under 30,000 clones; the ten largest clones claim 5.4%. The CDR3 is made up of 11 amino acids. The specimen sequenced was blood buffy coat. This receptor was obtained from a woman between 18 and 70 years old with a cervical HPV16 infection that either progressed to CIN3+ or cleared (not recorded which). The chain recombines TRBV5-3 with TRBJ1-2; D is uncertain. TRBV5-3 is marked as an open reading frame, function uncertain. The DNA read from the CDR3 is TGTGCCAGAAGCTTGGTGGCCGGC. Protein: CARSLVAG. Given in full, the CDR3 is CARSLVAGYTF.